The 27 T cell receptor beta chains below all came from one sample that was sequenced in a study of cytotoxic CD8 clonotypes in ibrutinib-treated CLL. The assay was immunoSEQ multiplex PCR, and TCRdb's table has in-frame clones only and misses some. The top ten clones hold under 45% of a sample with over 95,000 clones, under 70% of them seen once. The sequences come from PBMCs, collected after 24 months of ibrutinib treatment. These receptors came from a human donor with chronic lymphocytic leukemia.

In its sample, this clone was seen a few times. The V call is TRBV7-6, the J call TRBJ2-7; D possibly uses TRBD1 or TRBD2 (5 bases each). V was cut by 5 bases and J by 3 bases, with 8 bases left in between. This CDR3 is 12 amino acids long. Germline CDR1 reads SGHVS; CDR2 reads FNYEAQ. Written as DNA, the CDR3 is TGTGCCAGCAGCCGGGACGACTACGAGCAGTACTTC. Its protein is CASSRDDYEQYF.

The chain is built from TRBV7-3 and TRBJ1-6, with TRBD1 matching over 8 bases. Germline CDR1 is SGHTA and CDR2 is FQGTGA. This CDR3 has 14 amino acids. The V segment lost 4 bases and the J segment 7 bases; nucleotides outside the gene matches: 3. The CDR3 reads CASSSRDRNSPLHF. CDR3 coding DNA: TGTGCCAGCAGCTCACGGGACAGGAATTCACCCCTCCACTTT.

This rearrangement joins TRBV7-9 to TRBJ2-7; 7 bases are a match to TRBD1. CDR3 length: 15 residues. V lost 6 bases to trimming and J lost 3 bases; unmatched junction nucleotides: 11. The V gene's germline CDR1 is SEHNR and CDR2 FQNEAQ (reference sequence). The CDR3 region is CASSYTGDRNYEQYF. CDR3 nucleotides: TGTGCCAGCAGTTATACAGGGGATAGGAACTACGAGCAGTACTTC.

The V call is TRBV7-2, the J call TRBJ1-6, with a tentative D call TRBD1 (5 bases). This CDR3 has 16 amino acids. V lost 5 bases and J 10 bases, leaving 21 bases between the germline ends. CDR1 is SGHTA and CDR2 is FQGNSA in the germline V gene. The CDR3 reads CASSRLIRDLESPLHF. For the CDR3, the DNA is TGTGCCAGCAGCCGTCTAATCAGGGATTTAGAATCACCCCTCCACTTT.

The chain employs TRBV6-6 and TRBJ1-6; the match to TRBD1 covers 7 bases. V was pared by 6 bases and J by 10 bases, with 3 bases of the junction left unmatched. The length of the CDR3 is 12 residues. Germline CDR1 and CDR2: MNHNY and SVGAGI (reference sequence). CDR3 protein: CASSDRVSPLHF. The CDR3, as DNA: TGTGCCAGCAGCGACAGGGTATCACCCCTCCACTTT.

The V and J genes are TRBV2 and TRBJ1-6, with a tentative D call TRBD1 (5 bases). The CDR3 length is 15 residues. The germline V gene has CDR1 SNHLY and CDR2 FYNNEI. Trimming stripped 3 bases from V and 2 bases from J, with 8 bases between. DNA for the CDR3: TGTGCCAGCAGTGACCAGGGACCCTATAATTCACCCCTCCACTTT. It is translated as CASSDQGPYNSPLHF.

The rearrangement links TRBV20-1 to TRBJ1-1; the D is unclear. The CDR3 spans 11 residues. Trimming removed 5 bases at V and 1 base at J, with 5 bases between. In germline, CDR1 is DFQATT, CDR2 SNEGSKA (reference sequence). The CDR3 protein is CSAEANTEAFF. The CDR3, as DNA: TGCAGTGCTGAGGCGAACACTGAAGCTTTCTTT.

J is TRBJ2-1 and V is TRBV5-1; D possibly corresponds to TRBD1 (6 bases). CDR1 is SGHRS and CDR2 is YFSETQ in the germline V gene. This CDR3 has 14 residues. Trimming left V 4 bases short and J 7 bases short, with 15 bases between. The CDR3 reads CASSGGQSVNEQFF. The CDR3 nucleotides are TGCGCCAGCAGCGGTGGACAGTCTGTTAATGAGCAGTTCTTC.

The gene calls are TRBV29-1 and TRBJ2-6, with D unclear. The germline V gene has CDR1 SQVTM and CDR2 ANQGSEA. There are 14 residues in the CDR3. V dropped 8 bases and J dropped 1 base, with 12 bases sitting between them. The CDR3 here is CSISQSSGANVLTF. The CDR3 nucleotides read TGCAGCATTTCCCAATCATCTGGGGCCAACGTCCTGACTTTC.

This clone was picked up one time. The rearrangement links TRBV25-1 to TRBJ2-7; D not certain. The CDR3 is made up of 13 amino acids. V lost 3 bases and J lost 5, with 11 bases in between. Germline V lookup: CDR1 MGHDK, CDR2 SYGVNS. The CDR3 loop is CASSDPGRNEQYF. CDR3 nucleotides: TGTGCCAGCAGTGACCCCGGCAGGAACGAGCAGTACTTC.

V usage is TRBV19 and J usage is TRBJ2-6; D is ambiguous. V gave up 4 bases and J gave up 0 bases, with 7 bases separating them. Germline CDR1 reads LNHDA; CDR2 reads SQIVND (reference sequence). The length of the CDR3 is 15 residues. The CDR3 loop reads CASSTPGSGANVLTF. CDR3 bases: TGTGCCAGTAGTACCCCGGGCTCTGGGGCCAACGTCCTGACTTTC.

The rearrangement uses TRBV6-5 and TRBJ1-3; D gene uncertain. Trimming shortened V by 2 bases and J by 2 bases, and 10 bases separated the two germline ends. In germline, CDR1 is MNHEY, CDR2 SVGAGI. The CDR3 is 15 residues long. The CDR3, as DNA: TGTGCCAGCAGTTACAGACATGGGGCTGGAAACACCATATATTTT. Its translation is CASSYRHGAGNTIYF.

The chain has TRBV4-3 and TRBJ2-5, with D perhaps matching TRBD1 or TRBD2 (5 bases each). The CDR3 consists of 16 residues. V lost 5 bases and J 5 bases, leaving 21 bases between the germline ends. Germline V gene lookup returns CDR1 LGHNA and CDR2 YSLEER. This CDR3 reads CASSSRPGPPPETQYF. As DNA, the CDR3 is TGCGCCAGCAGCTCTCGCCCGGGACCTCCCCCGGAGACCCAGTACTTC.

The chain links TRBV4-1 to TRBJ2-7; TRBD1 might be the D (5 bases). The CDR3 covers 13 residues. The ends were cut back, 4 bases at V and 3 bases at J, with 10 bases in the middle. CDR1 and CDR2 (germline): MGHRA, YSYEKL. The CDR3 reads CASSPQTDYEQYF. The CDR3 DNA reads TGCGCCAGCAGCCCCCAGACAGACTACGAGCAGTACTTC.

The rearrangement uses TRBV5-1 and TRBJ2-1; D remains ambiguous. The CDR3 loop spans 13 amino acids. The germline V gene has CDR1 SGHRS and CDR2 YFSETQ. V gave up 0 bases and J gave up 15 bases, with 16 bases separating them. The CDR3 sequence is CASSLEGRAGWFF. The CDR3 region has the DNA TGCGCCAGCAGCTTGGAGGGTAGGGCTGGGTGGTTCTTC.

This clone was recorded a few times. The chain carries TRBV4-3 and TRBJ2-3; 9 nucleotides agree with TRBD2. The V and J ends lost 3 bases and 2 bases, in that order; junction bases with no gene match: 12. CDR3 length equals 18 residues. Per germline, CDR1 LGHNA and CDR2 YSLEER. CDR3 coding DNA: TGCGCCAGCAGCCACCGGACTAGCGCAAAGGGACACACAGATACGCAGTATTTT. It is translated as CASSHRTSAKGHTDTQYF.

The CDR3 region is CASSKVGNRTYNEQFF. The DNA for the CDR3 is TGTGCCAGCAGCAAAGTGGGGAACAGGACGTACAATGAGCAGTTCTTC. The chain combines TRBV21-1 with TRBJ2-1; whether TRBD1, the table's D call, matches the DNA was not checked. TRBV21-1 is given as a pseudogene. The CDR3 sequence is 16 residues long.

The chain employs TRBV6-5 and TRBJ2-7; the D call may be TRBD1 or TRBD2 (6 bases each). The CDR3 extends over 15 amino acids. V was cut by 6 bases and J by 0 bases, with 15 bases left in between. Germline loops: CDR1 MNHEY, CDR2 SVGAGI. CDR3 sequence: CASRPGGQSSYEQYF. The DNA for the CDR3 is TGTGCCAGCAGGCCCGGGGGCCAGAGCTCCTACGAGCAGTACTTC.

CDR3 loop: CASKTGDPRTSYEQYF. For the CDR3, the DNA is TGTGCCAGCAAGACTGGGGACCCAAGGACCTCCTACGAGCAGTACTTC. This rearrangement joins TRBV6-9 to TRBJ2-7; D may be TRBD1 or TRBD2 (5 bases each). The CDR3 extends over 16 amino acids. Germline V gene lookup returns CDR1 MNHGY and CDR2 SVAAGI. The V end lost 7 bases, the J end lost 0 bases, and 19 bases lay between the germline ends.

The chain has TRBV14 and TRBJ2-7, with TRBD1 as a possible D gene (6 bases). The germline gives CDR1 SGHDN, CDR2 FVKESK. V was shortened by 3 bases and J by 6 bases, with 18 bases between the two germline ends. The CDR3 loop spans 15 amino acids. CDR3 nucleotides: TGTGCCAGCAGCCACCCGACAGGATACCCTACCGAGCAGTACTTC. As protein: CASSHPTGYPTEQYF.

The chain recombines TRBV7-6 with TRBJ2-2, with D tentatively TRBD2 (5 bases). CDR1 is SGHVS, CDR2 FNYEAQ, per germline. V gave up 5 bases and J gave up 6 bases, with 7 bases separating them. The CDR3 runs to 12 residues. The CDR3 here is CASSPGAGELFF. The CDR3, as DNA: TGTGCCAGCAGCCCCGGGGCCGGGGAGCTGTTTTTT.

This clone was picked up a small number of times. The rearrangement uses TRBV19 and TRBJ1-2; 7 positions agree with TRBD1. This CDR3 spans 15 amino acids. Germline V lookup: CDR1 LNHDA, CDR2 SQIVND (reference sequence). The junction had 5 bases not matched to a gene; V was cut back by 4 bases and J by 0 bases. This chain's CDR3 is CASSTRQGSNYGYTF. CDR3 DNA sequence: TGTGCCAGTAGTACCAGACAGGGATCTAACTATGGCTACACCTTC.

The chain uses TRBV28 and TRBJ1-2; D is perhaps TRBD1 (6 bases). This CDR3 spans 15 amino acids. Germline CDR1 and CDR2: MDHEN and SYDVKM. Trimming shortened V by 6 bases and J by 4 bases, and 18 bases separated the two germline ends. The CDR3 nucleotides read TGTGCCAGCAGACCACCTTCGACAGGAACCTATGGCTACACCTTC. Encoded protein: CASRPPSTGTYGYTF.

The chain is built from TRBV5-5 and TRBJ2-1, with D possibly TRBD2 on 7 matching bases. Germline V gives CDR1 SGHKS, CDR2 YYEKEE (reference sequence). The V and J ends lost 3 bases and 6 bases respectively, with 16 bases between them. The CDR3 is 15 residues long. The CDR3 nucleotides are TGTGCCAGCAGCTCGGGGGGCGGGGCGAGCAATGAGCAGTTCTTC. This translates into CASSSGGGASNEQFF.

At least ten counts were recorded for this clone. CDR3 nucleotide sequence: TGCAGCGTTGTGTTCTCGAACTATGGCTACACCTTC. Translation: CSVVFSNYGYTF. The chain carries TRBV29-1 and TRBJ1-2; the D is unclear. Germline V gives CDR1 SQVTM, CDR2 ANQGSEA. The CDR3 runs to 12 residues. Trimming stripped 4 bases from V and 2 bases from J, with 8 bases between.

The chain recombines TRBV6-6 with TRBJ1-1, with D possibly TRBD1 on 6 matching bases. In germline, CDR1 is MNHNY, CDR2 SVGAGI (reference sequence). The V end was cut by 4 bases, the J end by 4 bases, with 13 bases between. The CDR3 length is 14 residues. In nucleotides, the CDR3 is TGTGCCAGCAGTTTTGGGGGGGCGAGCACTGAAGCTTTCTTT. This sequence encodes CASSFGGASTEAFF.

V is TRBV6-1 and J is TRBJ2-7, with D tentatively TRBD1 (6 bases). This CDR3 contains 16 residues. Germline V gives CDR1 MNHNS, CDR2 SASEGT. The germline V and J ends were trimmed by 0 bases and 2 bases, with 14 bases remaining between them. The CDR3 nucleotides are TGTGCCAGCAGTGAAGCAGGCGGACAGACTACCTACGAGCAGTACTTC. It translates to CASSEAGGQTTYEQYF.